This entry is about one T cell receptor beta chain. A single count supports this clone. Its antigen target is currently unknown. There are no base qualities to consult, and no much larger clone falls within one base. The CDR3 spans 16 residues, from the cysteine through the phenylalanine. The DNA shown is the 48-base CDR3, in frame from base 1. The germline V and J ends show losses of 5 bases and 1 base respectively, and no gene match explains 8 bases of the junction. CDR1 KGHSH and CDR2 LQKENI were looked up in the germline V gene. This sample was included in a study of cytomegalovirus exposure and HLA in healthy donors (TCRdb year 2017). Regarding the study in general: A later analysis indicated that the roughly 130 validation repertoires were generated on the platform also employed for the roughly 650 repertoires of the first cohort. The study aimed to test whether cataloging public T cell receptors could reveal signatures of past pathogen exposure. Besides the first cohort of about 730 subjects, a separate validation cohort made up of 90 to 150 different subjects was used. The study combined high-throughput TCR immunosequencing, statistical association of individual TCRs with disease status, and machine learning to predict cytomegalovirus infection status. Study-wide conclusions, independent of this receptor: In vitro tests confirmed that a few of the cytomegalovirus-associated TCR beta chains recognize cytomegalovirus antigens. The classifier was reported to diagnose cytomegalovirus status with high specificity and sensitivity in both the original cohort and the validation cohort. Most TCR sequences were observed very rarely across donors, whereas some public TCRs were present in many individuals. All 120 or so repertoires were used to score co-occurrence in the validation cohort in a later analysis, because that analysis had no HLA typing for the cohort. The study listed approximately 150 TCR beta chains as associated with cytomegalovirus. According to the authors, the approach could potentially be generalized to other disease states and immunological phenotypes. In a later analysis, TCRs clustered in the first cohort were found to also tend to co-occur in the approximately 120 validation repertoires, with approximately 95% of cluster scores above 0.

Receptor amplification or capture employed the immunoSEQ multiplex PCR assay. Turning to the authors' computational methods: A statistical classification framework was built to diagnose cytomegalovirus status from the catalog of TCR beta chain sequences. Imported from immuneACCESS, the table was reduced by TCRdb to in-frame sequences with V and J called. These copies leave out some clones; in studies compared against another copy, an unresolved V gene accounts for under half, and the cause of the remainder is not known. The V and J calls and the clone size are those of that table, but D and trimming were determined from the DNA. The sample table lists around 150,000 clones, around 90% of them with a count of one. Of the sample, 3% falls within the top ten clones. Donors formed part of the validation cohort, which comprised about 130 subjects and was distinct from the first cohort of 670 or so subjects.

The clonotype was recovered from a woman aged 18-35 years in good health and CMV-seropositive. Recombination connected TRBV18 to TRBJ1-5; 7 bases in the junction line up with TRBD1. Sequenced: PBMCs. Here the CDR3 is given as CASSSQGELSNQPQHF. In nucleotide form, the sequence is TGTGCCAGCTCATCCCAGGGGGAGTTAAGCAATCAGCCCCAGCATTTT.